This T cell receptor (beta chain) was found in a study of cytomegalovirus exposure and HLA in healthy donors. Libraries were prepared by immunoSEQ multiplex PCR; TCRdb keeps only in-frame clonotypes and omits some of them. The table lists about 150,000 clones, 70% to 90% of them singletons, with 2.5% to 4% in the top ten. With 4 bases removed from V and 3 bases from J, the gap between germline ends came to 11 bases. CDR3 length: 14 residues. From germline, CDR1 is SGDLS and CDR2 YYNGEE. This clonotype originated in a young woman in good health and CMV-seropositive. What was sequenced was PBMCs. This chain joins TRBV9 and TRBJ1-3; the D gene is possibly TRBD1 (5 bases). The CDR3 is CASSSTGHGNTIYF. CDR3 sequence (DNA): TGTGCCAGCAGCTCCACAGGCCATGGAAACACCATATATTTT. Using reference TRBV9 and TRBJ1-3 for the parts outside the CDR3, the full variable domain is DSGVTQTPKHLITATGQRVTLRCSPRSGDLSVYWYQQSLDQGLQFLIQYYNGEERAKGNILERFSAQQFPDLHSELNLSSLELGDSALYFCASSSTGHGNTIYFGEGSWLTVV.